This T cell receptor (beta chain) stems from a study of technical replicates of blood from a few donors listed by TCRdb under 2017. The cysteine opens and the phenylalanine closes a CDR3 of 14 amino acids. Of the read, only the CDR3 DNA is kept; its 42 bases are in frame from base 1. The trim is 5 bases for V and 2 bases for J, with a gap of 12 bases between the germline ends. Per the germline V gene, SGHTA is the CDR1 and FQGTGA is the CDR2. Library construction relied on the immunoSEQ multiplex PCR assay. As stored in TCRdb, this immuneACCESS dataset retains in-frame rearrangements with V and J assigned. A fraction of the clones does not appear; measured against another copy, unresolved V genes explain less than half of the discrepancy, and the remainder lacks a known reason. The sample table holds 55,000 to 75,000 clones, of which around 96% were seen once. The top ten clones comprise around 2.9% of the sample.

In the case of this clone: Its antigen is unknown. Per-base quality was not reported, and no clone a single base away is much larger than it.

The chain uses TRBV7-3 and TRBJ2-5, and possibly TRBD1, on 6 matching bases. The receptor comes from a human donor in good health. Some clones in this sample may be carry-over from other donors' samples. The specimen sequenced was PBMCs. The DNA is as follows: TGTGCCAGCAGCAGGGGGTCCAGGCAAGAGACCCAGTACTTC. It specifies CASSRGSRQETQYF.